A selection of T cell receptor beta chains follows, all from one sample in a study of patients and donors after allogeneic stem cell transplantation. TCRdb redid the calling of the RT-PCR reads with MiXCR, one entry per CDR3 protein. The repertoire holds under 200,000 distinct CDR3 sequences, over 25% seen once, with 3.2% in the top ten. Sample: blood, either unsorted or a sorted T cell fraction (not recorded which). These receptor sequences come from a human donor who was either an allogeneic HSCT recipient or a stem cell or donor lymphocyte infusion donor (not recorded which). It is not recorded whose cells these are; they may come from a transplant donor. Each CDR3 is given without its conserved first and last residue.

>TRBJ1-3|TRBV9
ASSPLGGQLYSGNTIY
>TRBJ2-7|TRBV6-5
ASSQGASYEQY
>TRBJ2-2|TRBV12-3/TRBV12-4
ASSFVLTATGELF
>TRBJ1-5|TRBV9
ASSPGTLGQPQH
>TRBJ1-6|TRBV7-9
ASTSGTGVYSPLH
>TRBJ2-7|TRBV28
ASSTSGGPYEQY
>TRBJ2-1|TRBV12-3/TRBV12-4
ASSFARRTSYNEQF
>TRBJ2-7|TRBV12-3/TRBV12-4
ASRLQGTYEQY
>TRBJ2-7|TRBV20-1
SARATTSGIAYEQY
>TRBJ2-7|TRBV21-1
ASIQPGVSNPGAYEQY
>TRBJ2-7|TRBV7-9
ASSLAGIAYEQY
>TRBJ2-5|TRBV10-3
AISEWQSGSPQETQY
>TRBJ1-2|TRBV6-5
ASSYRGQSIDGYT
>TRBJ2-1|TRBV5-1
ASSRTDSLSYNEQF
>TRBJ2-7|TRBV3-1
ASSRTTGLYEQY
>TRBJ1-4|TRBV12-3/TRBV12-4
ASSPLWGSNEKLF
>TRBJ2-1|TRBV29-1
SVDEVTGYEQF
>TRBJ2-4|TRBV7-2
ASTPSVAKNIQY
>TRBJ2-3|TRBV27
ASSFLGVSTDTQY
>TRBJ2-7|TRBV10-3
AISPLNSGPSYEQY
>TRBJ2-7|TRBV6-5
ASSYGGRREQY
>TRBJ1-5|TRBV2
ASSEPQRGGYGVIPQH
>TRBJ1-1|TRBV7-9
ASSLEGTGGNAF
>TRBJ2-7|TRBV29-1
SVYTDGYYEQY
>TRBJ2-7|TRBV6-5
ASSYSGRGYEQY
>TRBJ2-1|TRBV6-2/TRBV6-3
ASSYPKEGGTYNEQF
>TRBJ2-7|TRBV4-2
ASSPRGGQGFYEQY
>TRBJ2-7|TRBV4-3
ASSQGLAVYEQY